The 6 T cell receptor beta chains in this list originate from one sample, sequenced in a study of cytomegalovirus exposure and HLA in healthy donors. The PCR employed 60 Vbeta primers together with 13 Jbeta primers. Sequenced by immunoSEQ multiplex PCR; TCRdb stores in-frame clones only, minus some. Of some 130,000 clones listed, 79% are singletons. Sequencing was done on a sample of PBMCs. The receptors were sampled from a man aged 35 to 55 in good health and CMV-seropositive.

The CDR3 region is CASSLPGYGANVLTF. CDR3 coding DNA: TGTGCCAGCAGCCTCCCCGGTTACGGGGCCAACGTCCTGACTTTC. J is TRBJ2-6 and V is TRBV7-8; D ambiguous. The CDR3 runs to 15 residues. CDR1 and CDR2 (germline): SGHVS, FQNEAQ. V was trimmed by 5 bases and J by 4 bases, leaving 12 bases between them.

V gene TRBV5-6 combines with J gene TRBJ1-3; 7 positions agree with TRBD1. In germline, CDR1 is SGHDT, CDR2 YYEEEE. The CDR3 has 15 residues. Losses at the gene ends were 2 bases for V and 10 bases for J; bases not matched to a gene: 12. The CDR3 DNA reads TGTGCCAGCAGCTTCCGGGACAGCACGAGGGATACCATATATTTT. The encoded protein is CASSFRDSTRDTIYF.

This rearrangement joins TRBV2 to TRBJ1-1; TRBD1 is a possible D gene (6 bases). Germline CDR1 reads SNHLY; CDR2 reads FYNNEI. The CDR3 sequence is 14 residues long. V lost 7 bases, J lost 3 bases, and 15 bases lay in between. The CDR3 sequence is CASTITPGDTEAFF. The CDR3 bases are TGTGCCAGCACGATCACCCCAGGGGACACTGAAGCTTTCTTT.

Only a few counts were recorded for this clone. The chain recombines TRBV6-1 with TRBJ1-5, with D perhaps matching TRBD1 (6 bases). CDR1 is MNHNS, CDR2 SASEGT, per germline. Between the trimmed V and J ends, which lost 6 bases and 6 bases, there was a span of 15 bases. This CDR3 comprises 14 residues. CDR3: CASSSQGWSQPQHF. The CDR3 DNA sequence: TGTGCCAGCAGCTCACAGGGTTGGAGTCAGCCCCAGCATTTT.

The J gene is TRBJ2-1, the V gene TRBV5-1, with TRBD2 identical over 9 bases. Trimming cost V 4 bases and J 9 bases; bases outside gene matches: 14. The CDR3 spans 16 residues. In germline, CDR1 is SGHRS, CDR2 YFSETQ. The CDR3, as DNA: TGCGCCAGCAGCCCGGGTGCGGGAGGGCCGCAAGGTGAGCAGTTCTTC. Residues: CASSPGAGGPQGEQFF.

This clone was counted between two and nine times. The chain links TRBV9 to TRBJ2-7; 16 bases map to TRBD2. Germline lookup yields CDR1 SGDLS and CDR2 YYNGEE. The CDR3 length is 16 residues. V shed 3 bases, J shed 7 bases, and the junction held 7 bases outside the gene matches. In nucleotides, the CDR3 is TGTGCCAGCAGCGGAGGGACTAGCGGGAGGGAAGGGGAGCAGTACTTC. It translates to CASSGGTSGREGEQYF.